The present TCR beta chain was sequenced within a study of cytomegalovirus exposure and HLA in healthy donors. Turning to the study itself: Earlier, about 180 million T cells were analyzed, and 117 million unique TCR beta sequences were found among them. General study points: Productive rates of about 90% or about 30% were seen for most TCR beta V segments in an earlier analysis.

PCR was performed using 60 Vbeta and 13 Jbeta primers. Data came from immunoSEQ multiplex PCR; TCRdb stores just in-frame clones and leaves some out. The top ten hold roughly 4.5% of the sample, which has some 170,000 clones, about three quarters seen once. Germline CDR1 MDHEN, CDR2 SYDVKM. J was trimmed by 10 bases and V by 5 bases; bases with no gene match: 8. The CDR3 length is 14 residues. In regard to this clone: Its target is unknown.

The rearrangement links TRBV28 to TRBJ1-6, with TRBD1 matching 7 bases. The receptor's source is a man aged 18 to 29 in good health and CMV-seropositive. The material sequenced was PBMCs. Here the CDR3 DNA reads TGTGCCAGCAGTCCACGGACAGGTATCTCACCCCTCCACTTT. It translates to CASSPRTGISPLHF.